A selection of T cell receptor beta chains follows, all from one sample in a study of CXCR3-negative and CXCR3-positive naive CD8 T cells. Each CDR3 protein gets one entry in TCRdb, which reprocessed the 5' RACE reads and gives no DNA. The sample totals over 150,000 distinct CDR3 sequences. The sample was naive CXCR3+ CD8+ T cells from blood. Receptors were obtained from a human donor in good health. Some clones in this sample may be carry-over from other donors' samples. Both conserved end residues are part of each CDR3.

TRBJ1-2 | 12 | TRBV5-5 | CASSLLSYGYTF
TRBJ2-5 | 18 | TRBV28 | CASSLLGMGTGFPETQYF
TRBJ1-2 | 14 | TRBV27 | CASSWTGGGYGYTF
TRBJ1-4 | 15 | TRBV4-1 | CASSRTEGAGEKLFF
TRBJ1-6 | 15 | TRBV13 | CASSFWADFNSPLHF
TRBJ2-1 | 14 | TRBV11-2 | CASSFGQSYNEQFF
TRBJ1-2 | 13 | TRBV29-1 | CSAVEAGNYGYTF
TRBJ1-2 | 15 | TRBV5-1 | CASSQKGGTIYGYTF
TRBJ2-5 | 20 | TRBV7-2 | CASSLPLQRGAVLTQETQYF
TRBJ2-2 | 15 | TRBV20-1 | CSARVVGGVVGELFF
TRBJ2-3 | 13 | TRBV21-1 | CASSKDGEDTQYF
TRBJ2-1 | 13 | TRBV25-1 | CASSATEGNEQFF
TRBJ2-7 | 12 | TRBV28 | CASSFTGDEQYF
TRBJ1-3 | 13 | TRBV29-1 | CSVEDLGGNTIYF
TRBJ2-7 | 15 | TRBV7-8 | CASRLQGAVNYEQYF
TRBJ2-1 | 15 | TRBV5-1 | CDSSPNGGSGSEQFF
TRBJ2-7 | 18 | TRBV4-2 | CASSQALLGREELYEQYF
TRBJ1-2 | 13 | TRBV27 | CASSPGRSYGYTF
TRBJ2-5 | 14 | TRBV19 | CASSPGGSRETQYF
TRBJ2-7 | 15 | TRBV23-1 | CASSQRPLFAYEQYF
TRBJ1-1 | 13 | TRBV7-6 | CASSLAGQTEAFF
TRBJ2-1 | 13 | TRBV7-9 | CASKVGGFNEQFF
TRBJ2-7 | 15 | TRBV27 | CASSLEGATTYEQYF
TRBJ2-2 | 14 | TRBV7-9 | CASSPGIWTGELFF